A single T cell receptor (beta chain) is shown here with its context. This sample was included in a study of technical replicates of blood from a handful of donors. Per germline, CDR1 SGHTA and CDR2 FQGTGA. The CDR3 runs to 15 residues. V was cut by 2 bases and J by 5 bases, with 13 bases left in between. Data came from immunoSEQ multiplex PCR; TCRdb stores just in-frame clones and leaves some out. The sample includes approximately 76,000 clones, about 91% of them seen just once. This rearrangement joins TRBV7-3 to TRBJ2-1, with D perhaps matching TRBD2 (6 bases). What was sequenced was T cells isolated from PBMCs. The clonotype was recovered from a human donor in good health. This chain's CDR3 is CASSLGRGIDNEQFF. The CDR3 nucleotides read TGTGCCAGCAGCTTAGGTCGGGGGATCGACAATGAGCAGTTCTTC.